One and the same sample provided the 32 T cell receptor beta chains below, sequenced in a study of blood T cell repertoires in COVID-19 (dated by TCRdb to about 2020). Library method: the immunoSEQ multiplex PCR assay. What TCRdb holds here is the immuneACCESS table cut down to in-frame rearrangements. Part of the clones is not present; checked against another copy, under half of the missing clones reflect an unresolved V gene, and the others are unexplained. The sample table lists some 80,000 clones, roughly 80% of them with a count of one. Jointly, the top ten make up about a third of the sample. The sequenced sample was peripheral blood. These receptors were taken from a woman in her sixties or seventies with acute or convalescent COVID-19.

This clone has a handful of counts. The rearrangement links TRBV7-9 to TRBJ2-6; D is possibly TRBD1 (6 bases). Germline loops: CDR1 SEHNR, CDR2 FQNEAQ (reference sequence). The CDR3 totals 15 residues. V was clipped by 5 bases and J by 3 bases, with 11 bases between them. The CDR3 protein is CASSDTGSGANVLTF. Written as DNA, the CDR3 is TGTGCCAGCAGCGATACAGGGAGTGGGGCCAACGTCCTGACTTTC.

There are a few counts of this clone. The rearrangement links TRBV6-2 or TRBV6-3 to TRBJ1-5, with D uncertain. The CDR3 consists of 13 residues. The V gene's germline CDR1 is MNHEY and CDR2 SVGEGT. V lost 0 bases, J lost 6 bases, and 6 bases lay in between. The CDR3 DNA sequence: TGTGCCAGCAGTTACTCGTCGCGTCAGCCCCAGCATTTT. It translates to CASSYSSRQPQHF.

J is TRBJ1-4 and V is TRBV4-1, with D unclear. The CDR3 is 14 amino acids. Per germline, CDR1 MGHRA and CDR2 YSYEKL. V lost 1 base and J 7 bases, leaving 10 bases between the germline ends. In DNA form, the CDR3 reads TGCGCCAGCAGCCAAGTGGGCAGCAGTGAAAAACTGTTTTTT. Translation: CASSQVGSSEKLFF.

V and J are TRBV5-4 and TRBJ1-1, with D unclear. CDR1 and CDR2 from the germline V gene are SGHNT and YYREEE (reference sequence). The CDR3 loop spans 15 amino acids. V lost 0 bases and J lost 1, with 10 bases in between. DNA for the CDR3: TGTGCCAGCAGCTTGGATGGCTTCTCGAACACTGAAGCTTTCTTT. Residues: CASSLDGFSNTEAFF.

This clone was picked up a small number of times. The chain joins TRBV5-6 to TRBJ2-1, with D perhaps TRBD1 (7 bases). The CDR3 length is 17 residues. Between the trimmed V and J ends, which lost 4 bases and 5 bases, there was a span of 22 bases. From germline, CDR1 is SGHDT and CDR2 YYEEEE. The CDR3 spells CASSRLEWRGRDNEQFF. The CDR3 region has the DNA TGTGCCAGCAGCCGATTGGAATGGAGGGGGCGTGACAATGAGCAGTTCTTC.

This sequence joins TRBV19 and TRBJ2-1; no clear D. The germline V gene has CDR1 LNHDA and CDR2 SQIVND (reference sequence). CDR3 size: 14 residues. The V and J ends lost 1 base and 1 base respectively, with 5 bases between them. The CDR3 is CASSIGDSYNEQFF. The CDR3 coding sequence is TGTGCCAGTAGTATAGGCGATTCCTACAATGAGCAGTTCTTC.

CDR3 nucleotide sequence: TGTGCCAGCAGTGACCCGGGCAATGAGCAGTTCTTC. Its translation is CASSDPGNEQFF. This chain links TRBV6-1 with TRBJ2-1; D gene ambiguous. CDR1 is MNHNS and CDR2 is SASEGT in the germline V gene. This CDR3 spans 12 amino acids. Between the trimmed V and J ends, which lost 3 bases and 6 bases, there was a span of 6 bases.

The rearrangement uses TRBV2 and TRBJ1-1, with D perhaps matching TRBD1 (6 bases). The CDR3 contains 13 residues. Germline V gives CDR1 SNHLY, CDR2 FYNNEI. Deletions cut 11 bases from V and 5 bases from J, with 18 bases between. The CDR3 bases are TGTGCCGGGGGGGCGCAGATGAGGACTGAAGCTTTCTTT. Translating gives CAGGAQMRTEAFF.

This clone was seen only a few times. V usage is TRBV19 and J usage is TRBJ2-1; TRBD2 agrees at 9 bases. V shed 3 bases, J shed 8 bases, and the junction held 11 bases outside the gene matches. This CDR3 has 16 residues. In germline, CDR1 is LNHDA, CDR2 SQIVND (reference sequence). The CDR3, as DNA: TGTGCCAGTAGTATTGGGCTAGCGGGATTGGAGGATGAGCAGTTCTTC. Protein: CASSIGLAGLEDEQFF.

This clone was seen a few times. The rearrangement uses TRBV10-1 and TRBJ2-3; D remains unclear. In germline, CDR1 is WNHNN, CDR2 SYGVQD (reference sequence). This CDR3 spans 14 amino acids. V was clipped by 3 bases and J by 2 bases, with 9 bases between them. The CDR3 region is CASSDTRNTDTQYF. For the CDR3, the DNA is TGCGCCAGCAGTGACACGAGAAACACAGATACGCAGTATTTT.

This clone occurred a few times. The rearrangement uses TRBV5-4 and TRBJ2-1; 11 nucleotides align to TRBD2. The CDR3 has 16 amino acids. The J segment lost 8 bases and the V segment lost 4 bases, leaving 11 bases of the junction unmatched. Germline-derived CDR1 and CDR2 are SGHNT and YYREEE (reference sequence). The CDR3 spells CASSGMTSGTFHEQFF. DNA for the CDR3: TGTGCCAGCAGCGGAATGACTAGCGGGACTTTTCATGAGCAGTTCTTC.

The V call is TRBV7-2, the J call TRBJ1-2; D call uncertain. The CDR3 runs to 15 residues. Looked up from germline, CDR1 is SGHTA and CDR2 is FQGNSA. V was clipped by 6 bases and J by 5 bases, with 19 bases between them. The DNA of the CDR3 is TGTGCCAGCAGGACGACGGGATCTGAAGGGTATGGCTACACCTTC. Translating gives CASRTTGSEGYGYTF.

The sample holds one count of this clone. The chain has TRBV6-2 or TRBV6-3 and TRBJ2-7; 10 bases agree with TRBD2. CDR3 length equals 14 residues. V was clipped by 4 bases and J by 4 bases; unmatched bases: 4. CDR1 and CDR2 from the germline V gene are MNHEY and SVGEGT. CDR3 nucleotide sequence: TGTGCCAGCAGTTGGGCTAGCGGGAGTTACGAGCAGTACTTC. This gives the protein CASSWASGSYEQYF.

V and J are TRBV9 and TRBJ2-1; 7 nucleotides match TRBD2. Germline V gene lookup returns CDR1 SGDLS and CDR2 YYNGEE. CDR3 length: 13 residues. Losses at the gene ends were 1 base for V and 9 bases for J; bases not matched to a gene: 4. The DNA for the CDR3 is TGTGCCAGCAGCGTATGGGAGGGGAGTGAGCAGTTCTTC. This gives the protein CASSVWEGSEQFF.

This sequence joins TRBV18 and TRBJ1-1; TRBD1 might be the D (6 bases). V dropped 7 bases and J dropped 0 bases, with 15 bases sitting between them. The CDR3 has 15 amino acids. CDR1 is KGHSH and CDR2 is LQKENI in the germline V gene. This CDR3 is CASLRTVNMNTEAFF. CDR3 nucleotide sequence: TGTGCCAGCTTACGGACAGTAAACATGAACACTGAAGCTTTCTTT.

The chain joins TRBV4-1 to TRBJ2-2; the match to TRBD2 covers 14 bases. Germline V gene data show CDR1 as MGHRA and CDR2 as YSYEKL. The CDR3 covers 22 residues. Germline trimming cut 4 bases from V and 0 bases from J; bases unmatched to any gene: 16. The CDR3 here is CASSRRLRGLAGGLANTGELFF. CDR3 coding DNA: TGCGCCAGCAGCCGAAGACTTCGAGGACTAGCGGGAGGCCTCGCGAACACCGGGGAGCTGTTTTTT.

This clone was recorded only once. V and J are TRBV5-1 and TRBJ1-1, with TRBD1 matching over 9 bases. The CDR3 has 15 amino acids. V was pared by 0 bases and J by 5 bases, with 5 bases of the junction left unmatched. CDR1 is SGHRS, CDR2 YFSETQ, per germline. The chain's CDR3 is CASSLGDRVLTEAFF. CDR3 DNA sequence: TGCGCCAGCAGCTTGGGGGACAGGGTACTGACTGAAGCTTTCTTT. The entire variable domain, with the rest obtained from reference TRBV5-1 and TRBJ1-1, is as follows: KAGVTQTPRYLIKTRGQQVTLSCSPISGHRSVSWYQQTPGQGLQFLFEYFSETQRNKGNFPGRFSGRQFSNSRSEMNVSTLELGDSALYLCASSLGDRVLTEAFFGQGTRLTVV.

This chain joins TRBV19 and TRBJ1-2; the match to TRBD1 covers 9 bases. The V and J ends lost 4 bases and 8 bases, in that order; junction bases with no gene match: 11. CDR3 length: 15 amino acids. Germline assignment: CDR1 LNHDA and CDR2 SQIVND (reference sequence). DNA for the CDR3: TGTGCCAGTAGTACGGGTACAGGGGGCGCTTCGGGCTACACCTTC. It yields the protein CASSTGTGGASGYTF.

The chain has TRBV7-9 and TRBJ2-7, with D possibly being TRBD2 (6 bases). V shed 5 bases and J shed 5 bases, with 22 bases lying between them. Germline loops: CDR1 SEHNR, CDR2 FQNEAQ (reference sequence). This CDR3 has 16 residues. DNA of the CDR3: TGTGCCAGCAGCGCAGGGACTGGGGGGAATGAGGACGAGCAGTACTTC. Protein: CASSAGTGGNEDEQYF.

A single count supports this clone. The chain combines TRBV6-1 with TRBJ1-5; 8 positions match TRBD1. This CDR3 comprises 18 residues. V shed 1 base and J 1 base; nucleotides not matched to a gene: 9. Germline lookup yields CDR1 MNHNS and CDR2 SASEGT. CDR3 sequence: CASSEEGTGGRSNQPQHF. As DNA, the CDR3 is TGTGCCAGCAGTGAAGAGGGAACAGGGGGTAGGAGCAATCAGCCCCAGCATTTT.

V gene TRBV5-1 combines with J gene TRBJ2-7; 11 bases match TRBD1. Germline-derived CDR1 and CDR2 are SGHRS and YFSETQ. The CDR3 is made up of 14 amino acids. The J segment lost 6 bases and the V segment lost 4 bases, leaving 6 bases of the junction unmatched. The CDR3, as DNA: TGCGCCAGCAGCCTCGGACAGGGGGCAAGCGAGCAGTACTTC. This gives the protein CASSLGQGASEQYF.

V gene TRBV5-6 combines with J gene TRBJ2-1; 7 nucleotides line up with TRBD1. CDR1 and CDR2 (germline): SGHDT, YYEEEE. The length of the CDR3 is 18 residues. The V gene end was trimmed by 0 bases and the J gene end by 4 bases; junction bases not matched to a gene: 13. In DNA form, the CDR3 reads TGTGCCAGCAGCTTGGGCCCGAACAGGGGCACAGTATACAATGAGCAGTTCTTC. Translation gives CASSLGPNRGTVYNEQFF.

This clone occurred a few times. The CDR3 reads CASSSEFGEQPQHF. For the CDR3, the DNA is TGTGCCAGCAGTTCGGAATTCGGAGAGCAGCCCCAGCATTTT. The chain has TRBV27 and TRBJ1-5; D uncertain. The CDR3 is made up of 14 amino acids. The ends were cut back, 4 bases at V and 7 bases at J, with 14 bases in the middle. Germline V gene lookup returns CDR1 MNHEY and CDR2 SMNVEV (reference sequence).

The rearrangement uses TRBV9 and TRBJ1-6; tentative D call: TRBD1 (6 bases). The CDR3 loop spans 17 amino acids. V lost 3 bases and J lost 8, with 21 bases in between. Germline CDR1 reads SGDLS; CDR2 reads YYNGEE. The CDR3 protein is CASSASIGGQRDSPLHF. As DNA, the CDR3 is TGTGCCAGCAGCGCCTCTATAGGGGGACAAAGGGATTCACCCCTCCACTTT.

The chain links TRBV30 to TRBJ1-5, with 7 bases aligning to TRBD1. The CDR3 runs to 14 residues. V was clipped by 2 bases and J by 3 bases; unmatched bases: 4. Germline loops: CDR1 GTSNPN, CDR2 SVGIG (reference sequence). CDR3 coding DNA: TGTGCCTGGAGTAAGGGACAGCTCAATCAGCCCCAGCATTTT. Translation gives CAWSKGQLNQPQHF.

This chain joins TRBV6-4 and TRBJ2-3; D gene unclear. Germline CDR1 reads MRHNA; CDR2 reads SNTAGT. There are 13 residues in the CDR3. The germline V and J ends were trimmed by 4 bases and 6 bases, with 11 bases remaining between them. For the CDR3, the DNA is TGTGCCAGCAGTGTTCAACTGCTGGATACGCAGTATTTT. It specifies CASSVQLLDTQYF.

The chain employs TRBV7-2 and TRBJ1-1; D remains unclear. Trimming pared 0 bases from V and 6 bases from J, leaving 11 bases between. Germline CDR1 reads SGHTA; CDR2 reads FQGNSA. This CDR3 comprises 14 residues. CDR3 region: CASSLAPEGPEAFF. As DNA, the CDR3 is TGTGCCAGCAGCTTAGCCCCGGAGGGTCCTGAAGCTTTCTTT.

This chain links TRBV6-5 with TRBJ2-5; TRBD1 matches 9 bases. The germline gives CDR1 MNHEY, CDR2 SVGAGI. Unmatched junction bases numbered 9, after V lost 5 bases and J lost 5 bases. The CDR3 extends over 15 amino acids. The CDR3 protein is CASSTGTGWGETQYF. The CDR3 bases are TGTGCCAGCAGTACCGGGACAGGGTGGGGGGAGACCCAGTACTTC.

The chain uses TRBV5-1 and TRBJ1-1; 11 bases fit TRBD1. CDR1 is SGHRS and CDR2 is YFSETQ in the germline V gene. The CDR3 is 15 residues long. The trim removed 4 bases at V and 5 bases at J, leaving 7 bases unmatched. This chain's CDR3 is CASSVDRGRVTEAFF. The CDR3 DNA is TGCGCCAGCAGCGTGGACAGGGGGCGGGTAACTGAAGCTTTCTTT.

The chain uses TRBV30 and TRBJ1-5; 9 bases fit TRBD1. J lost 5 bases, V lost 1 base, and 0 bases had no gene match. Germline V lookup: CDR1 GTSNPN, CDR2 SVGIG (reference sequence). This CDR3 spans 13 amino acids. CDR3 region: CAWSGQGDQPQHF. The CDR3 DNA sequence: TGTGCCTGGAGTGGACAGGGGGATCAGCCCCAGCATTTT.

J is TRBJ2-3 and V is TRBV12-3 or TRBV12-4; D uncertain. V was cut by 3 bases and J by 6 bases, with 10 bases left in between. CDR3 length equals 13 residues. Here the CDR3 reads CASSFGPWDTQYF. The CDR3 bases are TGTGCCAGCAGTTTTGGGCCCTGGGATACGCAGTATTTT.

V is TRBV5-1 and J is TRBJ2-5; D possibly corresponds to TRBD1 (6 bases). The CDR3 consists of 14 residues. Germline assignment: CDR1 SGHRS and CDR2 YFSETQ. Trimming shortened V by 5 bases and J by 5 bases, and 16 bases separated the two germline ends. CDR3 in DNA: TGCGCCAGCAGTATACAGGGATCGGAGGAGACCCAGTACTTC. As protein: CASSIQGSEETQYF. Filled out from reference TRBV5-1 and TRBJ2-5, the complete variable domain reads KAGVTQTPRYLIKTRGQQVTLSCSPISGHRSVSWYQQTPGQGLQFLFEYFSETQRNKGNFPGRFSGRQFSNSRSEMNVSTLELGDSALYLCASSIQGSEETQYFGPGTRLLVL.